The text below deals with one TCR beta chain. These data come from a study of blood T cell repertoires in COVID-19. This CDR3 comprises 15 residues. Germline V gene data show CDR1 as GTSNPN and CDR2 as SVGIG (reference sequence). The trim removed 4 bases at V and 5 bases at J, leaving 7 bases unmatched. Generated by immunoSEQ multiplex PCR, the TCRdb table keeps only in-frame clones and is missing some. The sample contains some 320,000 clones, roughly 90% of which appear only once. The TCR comes from a woman aged 25-40 years who had been exposed to COVID-19. Sequencing was carried out using PBMCs or T cells enriched from blood (not recorded which). The chain links TRBV30 to TRBJ1-6; 8 bases line up with TRBD1. The chain's CDR3 is CAWMNRGLNNSPLHF. The CDR3 bases are TGTGCCTGGATGAACAGGGGGTTAAATAATTCACCCCTCCACTTT.